This T cell receptor (beta chain) stems from a study of T-cell reconstitution after alpha-beta-depleted transplantation in children. Unique molecular identifiers were incorporated during preparation of the TCRbeta library. TCRdb processed the PCR reads anew with MiXCR; each CDR3 protein has one entry. Altogether around 450,000 distinct CDR3 sequences are present, around 15% being singletons, with the ten largest covering around 28%. The study, taken as a whole, reports: Two months or so post-transplant, alpha-beta T cells reportedly derived from several hundred expanded graft clones.

Turning to this clonotype: Its antigen is unknown.

CDR1 is MNHNS, CDR2 SASEGT, per germline. V was pared by 6 bases and J by 4 bases, with 14 bases of the junction left unmatched. This CDR3 comprises 17 residues. The sequencing used PBMCs, mostly from graft donor cells, collected 360 days after TCRalphabeta/CD19-depleted stem cell transplant. This receptor was obtained from a boy younger than two who had a stem cell transplant for Wiskott-Aldrich syndrome, so the T cells may come from the graft donor. The rearrangement uses TRBV6-1 and TRBJ2-4, with TRBD1 matching 8 bases. CDR3 sequence (DNA): TGTGCCAGCAGCCTCCCCAGGGGGCGGGTGTTTAAAAACATTCAGTACTTC. This translates into CASSLPRGRVFKNIQYF.